This T cell receptor beta chain was identified in a study of T cells after yellow fever vaccination. Regarding the study as a whole: Subsequent to the booster, the majority of primary-vaccination clones reappeared (about 97% CD4, approximately 90% CD8).

This clonotype occurred once. Its antigen is currently unknown. Just one base apart from a much larger clone, this may be a read error. Synthesis of TCR cDNA relied on 5'RACE template switching, which attached a universal primer site and UMIs. A single record per CDR3 protein comes from TCRdb applying MiXCR to the 5' RACE reads. This table has fewer than 150,000 distinct CDR3 sequences, about 7.7% appearing once. Germline V gene data show CDR1 as MNHNS and CDR2 as SASEGT. This CDR3 is 17 amino acids long. The gene calls are TRBV6-1 and TRBJ2-6; D gene unclear. The receptor comes from a man aged 25-45 years who received the YFV17D yellow fever vaccine. The sample here was CD4+ T cells sorted from PBMCs, taken 5 days after the yellow fever booster vaccination. The CDR3 sequence: CSSTTAYGVGGANVLTF. For the CDR3, the DNA is TGTTCCAGCACTACCGCTTATGGGGTAGGAGGGGCCAACGTCCTGACTTTC.